The 17 T cell receptor beta chains in this list originate from one sample, sequenced in a study of Ad26.COV2.S vaccination and SARS-CoV-2 variants. Produced via immunoSEQ multiplex PCR; TCRdb's table is partial and in-frame only. This table holds fewer than 400,000 clones, roughly nine tenths found once. Treatment: some 19 received Ad26.COV2.S at low or high dose, single or two shots; about 5 received placebo; per-sample allocation not given. Following the first vaccine or placebo injection, samples were taken on day 63. The starting material was peripheral blood, obtained in a trial of Ad26.COV2.S vaccine versus placebo. Receptors were obtained from a person between 18 and 59 years old who received the Ad26.COV2.S COVID-19 vaccine or a placebo.

The chain employs TRBV19 and TRBJ1-2; possible D gene TRBD1, 6 bases. Germline-derived CDR1 and CDR2 are LNHDA and SQIVND (reference sequence). The V and J ends lost 7 bases and 6 bases respectively, with 24 bases between them. The CDR3 runs 16 residues. CDR3 DNA: TGTGCCAGTAACGCCCCCATCAGGGGCCCCTTCAATGGCTACACCTTC. This translates into CASNAPIRGPFNGYTF.

V and J are TRBV7-6 and TRBJ2-7; TRBD1 is a possible D gene (6 bases). Germline values: CDR1 SGHVS, CDR2 FNYEAQ. Trimming took 3 bases from V and 4 from J, leaving 10 bases between them. This CDR3 is built from 13 residues. DNA for the CDR3: TGTGCCAGCAGCTTCGGACAGCAGTACGAGCAGTACTTC. Translation gives CASSFGQQYEQYF.

V and J are TRBV2 and TRBJ1-5; D gene unclear. CDR3 size: 14 residues. Trimming cost V 6 bases and J 0 bases, with 9 bases left between them. Germline lookup yields CDR1 SNHLY and CDR2 FYNNEI. As DNA, the CDR3 is TGTGCCAGCAGGAGGACCTCTAGCAATCAGCCCCAGCATTTT. Translated, it gives CASRRTSSNQPQHF.

A single count supports this clone. The chain employs TRBV19 and TRBJ1-1, with a weak D call TRBD1 (6 bases). V was pared by 6 bases and J by 8 bases, with 16 bases between. The CDR3 is 13 amino acids. Germline lookup yields CDR1 LNHDA and CDR2 SQIVND (reference sequence). This CDR3 is CASRNRDNLEAFF. The DNA of the CDR3 is TGTGCCAGTAGGAACCGGGACAACCTGGAAGCTTTCTTT. Combining the CDR3 with reference TRBV19 and TRBJ1-1 gives the whole variable domain DGGITQSPKYLFRKEGQNVTLSCEQNLNHDAMYWYRQDPGQGLRLIYYSQIVNDFQKGDIAEGYSVSREKKESFPLTVTSAQKNPTAFYLCASRNRDNLEAFFGQGTRLTVV.

J is TRBJ1-1 and V is TRBV7-9; D is possibly TRBD1 (6 bases). Trimming left V 1 base short and J 5 bases short, with 14 bases between. Germline V lookup: CDR1 SEHNR, CDR2 FQNEAQ (reference sequence). The CDR3 extends over 15 amino acids. The CDR3 region has the DNA TGTGCCAGCAGCTTAGGCCTAGGGGGGAAAACTGAAGCTTTCTTT. This codes for CASSLGLGGKTEAFF.

The chain couples TRBV6-5 to TRBJ2-5; 7 bases fit TRBD2. This CDR3 has 14 residues. Trimming removed 6 bases from V and 2 bases from J; junction bases left unmatched: 6. Germline CDR1 and CDR2: MNHEY and SVGAGI. CDR3 amino acids: CASRPQAGQETQYF. CDR3 in DNA: TGTGCCAGCAGGCCACAAGCGGGGCAAGAGACCCAGTACTTC.

The chain employs TRBV7-2 and TRBJ2-2, with D perhaps TRBD1 (6 bases). Trimming shortened V by 2 bases and J by 5 bases, and 9 bases separated the two germline ends. Germline V gives CDR1 SGHTA, CDR2 FQGNSA. There are 14 residues in the CDR3. CDR3 loop: CASSLQRGTGELFF. CDR3 bases: TGTGCCAGCAGCTTACAGAGGGGGACCGGGGAGCTGTTTTTT.

The V gene is TRBV14, the J gene TRBJ2-2; 11 bases match TRBD2. The CDR3 contains 17 residues. The V and J ends lost 2 bases and 1 base, in that order; junction bases with no gene match: 3. CDR1 SGHDN and CDR2 FVKESK come from the germline V gene. CDR3 sequence reads: CASSQLLAGENTGELFF. For the CDR3, the DNA is TGTGCCAGCAGCCAATTACTAGCGGGGGAGAACACCGGGGAGCTGTTTTTT.

The chain has TRBV2 and TRBJ1-4; D uncertain. Trimming shortened V by 2 bases and J by 3 bases, and 10 bases separated the two germline ends. In germline, CDR1 is SNHLY, CDR2 FYNNEI. The CDR3 spans 15 residues. CDR3 sequence reads: CASSEFGAPNEKLFF. The CDR3 nucleotides read TGTGCCAGCAGTGAATTCGGAGCCCCTAATGAAAAACTGTTTTTT.

As for this clone: This same CDR3 is encoded by further DNA sequences in the sample. V is TRBV7-2 and J is TRBJ2-3; 12 positions match TRBD2. From germline, CDR1 is SGHTA and CDR2 FQGNSA. Unmatched junction bases numbered 0, after V lost 1 base and J lost 1 base. This CDR3 is built from 16 residues. CDR3 sequence: CASSLGLAGGTDTQYF. The CDR3, as DNA: TGTGCCAGCAGCTTAGGACTAGCGGGGGGCACAGATACGCAGTATTTT.

In DNA, the CDR3 is TGTGCCACCAGCAGAGATCCCGTTTACAGGGGCCACTCCTACGAGCAGTACTTC. The encoded protein is CATSRDPVYRGHSYEQYF. The V call is TRBV15, the J call TRBJ2-7; 7 bases agree with TRBD1. Germline trimming cut 0 bases from V and 0 bases from J; bases unmatched to any gene: 11. The CDR3 spans 18 residues. Germline V gene sequence: CDR1 LNHNV, CDR2 YYDKDF (reference sequence).

The chain employs TRBV28 and TRBJ1-2; D call uncertain. CDR1 and CDR2 from the germline V gene are MDHEN and SYDVKM. The CDR3 runs to 12 residues. The V and J ends lost 3 bases and 5 bases respectively, with 7 bases between them. The CDR3 spells CASSFGFYGYTF. Here the CDR3 DNA reads TGTGCCAGCAGTTTTGGTTTTTATGGCTACACCTTC.

The chain couples TRBV7-6 to TRBJ2-2; the match to TRBD1 covers 9 bases. This CDR3 has 16 amino acids. With V trimmed by 1 base and J by 7 bases, 7 bases remained unmatched. The V gene's germline CDR1 is SGHVS and CDR2 FNYEAQ. The CDR3 DNA is TGTGCCAGCAGCTTAGATCCGGGACAGGGACACGGGGAGCTGTTTTTT. It yields the protein CASSLDPGQGHGELFF.

The V gene is TRBV18, the J gene TRBJ1-2, with D maybe TRBD1 (5 bases). V was shortened by 3 bases and J by 1 base, with 6 bases between the two germline ends. The CDR3 length is 13 residues. CDR1 is KGHSH and CDR2 is LQKENI in the germline V gene. The CDR3 DNA reads TGTGCCAGCTCACCGACAGATAACTATGGCTACACCTTC. Its protein is CASSPTDNYGYTF.

This chain connects TRBV6-5 to TRBJ1-1; possibly TRBD1 for D (6 bases). Trimming left V 0 bases short and J 4 bases short, with 12 bases between. CDR1 MNHEY and CDR2 SVGAGI come from the germline V gene. The CDR3 loop spans 15 amino acids. For the CDR3, the DNA is TGTGCCAGCAGTTACTCCAGGGGACGGGCCACTGAAGCTTTCTTT. It specifies CASSYSRGRATEAFF.

The DNA for the CDR3 is TGTGCCAGCAGCTATCCCGGGACAGGGATGGATGAGCAGTTCTTC. Translating gives CASSYPGTGMDEQFF. The chain joins TRBV7-9 to TRBJ2-1, with TRBD1 identical over 9 bases. Germline V gives CDR1 SEHNR, CDR2 FQNEAQ (reference sequence). The CDR3 contains 15 residues. V dropped 4 bases and J dropped 8; count of bases not matched to a gene: 9.

This chain links TRBV28 with TRBJ1-5, with 8 bases aligning to TRBD1. CDR1 is MDHEN and CDR2 is SYDVKM in the germline V gene. J gave up 5 bases and V 2 bases, and 11 bases lay outside the gene matches. CDR3 size: 17 residues. This CDR3 reads CASSLTQLRGLHQPQHF. CDR3 in DNA: TGTGCCAGCAGTTTAACCCAGCTCAGGGGGCTCCATCAGCCCCAGCATTTT.